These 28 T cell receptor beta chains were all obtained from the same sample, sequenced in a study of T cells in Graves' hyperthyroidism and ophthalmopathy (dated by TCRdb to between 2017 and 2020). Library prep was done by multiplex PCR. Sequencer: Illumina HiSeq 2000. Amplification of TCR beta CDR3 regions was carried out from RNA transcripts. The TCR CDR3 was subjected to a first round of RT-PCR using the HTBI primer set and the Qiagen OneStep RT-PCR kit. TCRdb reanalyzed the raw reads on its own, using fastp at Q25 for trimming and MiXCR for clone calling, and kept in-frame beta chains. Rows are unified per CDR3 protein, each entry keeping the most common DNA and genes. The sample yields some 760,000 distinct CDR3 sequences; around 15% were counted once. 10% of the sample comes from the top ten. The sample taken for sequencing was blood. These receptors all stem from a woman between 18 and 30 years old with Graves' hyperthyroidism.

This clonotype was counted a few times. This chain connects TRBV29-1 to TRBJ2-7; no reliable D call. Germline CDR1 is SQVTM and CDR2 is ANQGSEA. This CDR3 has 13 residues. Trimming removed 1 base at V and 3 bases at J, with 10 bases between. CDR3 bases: TGCAGCGTTGAAGGTCCCACCTACTACGAGCAGTACTTC. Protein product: CSVEGPTYYEQYF.

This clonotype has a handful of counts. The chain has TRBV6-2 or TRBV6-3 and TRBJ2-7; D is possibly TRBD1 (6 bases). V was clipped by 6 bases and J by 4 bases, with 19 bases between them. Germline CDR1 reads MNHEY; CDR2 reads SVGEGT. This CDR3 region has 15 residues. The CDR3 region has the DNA TGTGCCAGCAGCTCCCTCAGGGGCTTGGAGTACGAGCAGTACTTC. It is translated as CASSSLRGLEYEQYF.

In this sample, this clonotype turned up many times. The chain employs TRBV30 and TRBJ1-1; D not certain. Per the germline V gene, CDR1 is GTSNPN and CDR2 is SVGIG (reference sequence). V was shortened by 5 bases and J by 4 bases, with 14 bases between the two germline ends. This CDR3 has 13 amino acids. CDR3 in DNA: TGTGCCTGGTTGGCCCATTCGGGCACTGAAGCTTTCTTT. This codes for CAWLAHSGTEAFF.

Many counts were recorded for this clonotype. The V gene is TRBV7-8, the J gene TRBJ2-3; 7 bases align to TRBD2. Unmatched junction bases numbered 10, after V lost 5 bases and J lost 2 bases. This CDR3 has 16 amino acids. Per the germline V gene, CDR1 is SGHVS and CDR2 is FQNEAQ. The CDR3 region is CASSPVGSGATDTQYF. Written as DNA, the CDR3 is TGTGCCAGCAGCCCGGTGGGGAGCGGGGCCACAGATACGCAGTATTTT.

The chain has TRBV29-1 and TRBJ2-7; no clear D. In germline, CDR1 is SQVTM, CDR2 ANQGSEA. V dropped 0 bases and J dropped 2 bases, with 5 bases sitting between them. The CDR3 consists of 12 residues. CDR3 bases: TGCAGCGTTGAAGATGCGGCCTACGAGCAGTACTTC. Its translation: CSVEDAAYEQYF.

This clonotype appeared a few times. CDR3 sequence (DNA): TGTGCCACCAAGGCGGGAGTGGGGCGGTTTGGGGGCTACACCTTC. It is translated as CATKAGVGRFGGYTF. J is TRBJ1-2 and V is TRBV19, with D possibly TRBD1 on 5 matching bases. Germline V gene lookup returns CDR1 LNHDA and CDR2 SQIVND (reference sequence). The V end was cut by 10 bases, the J end by 8 bases, with 26 bases between. There are 15 residues in the CDR3.

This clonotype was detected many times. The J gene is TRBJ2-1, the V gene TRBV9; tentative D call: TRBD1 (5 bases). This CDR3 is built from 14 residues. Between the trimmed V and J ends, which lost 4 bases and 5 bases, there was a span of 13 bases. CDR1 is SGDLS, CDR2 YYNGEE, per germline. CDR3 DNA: TGTGCCAGCAGCCCCGGCAGGGTCGACAATGAGCAGTTCTTC. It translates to CASSPGRVDNEQFF.

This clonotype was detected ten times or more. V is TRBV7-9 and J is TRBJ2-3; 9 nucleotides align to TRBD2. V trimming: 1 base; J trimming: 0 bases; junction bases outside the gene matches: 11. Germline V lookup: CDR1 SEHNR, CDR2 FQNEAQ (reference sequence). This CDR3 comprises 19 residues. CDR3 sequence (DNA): TGTGCCAGCAGCTTAGTGACGGGCCTTACTAGCGGGAGCACAGATACGCAGTATTTT. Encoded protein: CASSLVTGLTSGSTDTQYF.

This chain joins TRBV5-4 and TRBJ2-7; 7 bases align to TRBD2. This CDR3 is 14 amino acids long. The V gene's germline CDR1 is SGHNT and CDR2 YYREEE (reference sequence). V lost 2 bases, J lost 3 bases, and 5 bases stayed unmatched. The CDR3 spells CASSFGGSDYEQYF. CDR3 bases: TGTGCCAGCAGCTTCGGCGGGAGTGACTACGAGCAGTACTTC.

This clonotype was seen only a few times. CDR3 in amino acids: CAYGPTGGWGYNEQFF. In DNA form, the CDR3 reads TGTGCCTACGGACCGACTGGGGGTTGGGGCTACAATGAGCAGTTCTTC. The V gene is TRBV30, the J gene TRBJ2-1; D is perhaps TRBD1 or TRBD2 (5 bases each). Germline V gene lookup returns CDR1 GTSNPN and CDR2 SVGIG (reference sequence). Trimming cost V 7 bases and J 3 bases, with 22 bases left between them. CDR3 length: 16 residues.

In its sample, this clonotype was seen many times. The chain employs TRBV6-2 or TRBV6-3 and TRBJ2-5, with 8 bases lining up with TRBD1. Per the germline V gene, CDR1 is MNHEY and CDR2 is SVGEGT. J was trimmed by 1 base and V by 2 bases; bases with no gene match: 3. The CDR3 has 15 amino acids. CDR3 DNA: TGTGCCAGCAGTTACCCGGACAGGGCCCAAGAGACCCAGTACTTC. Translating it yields CASSYPDRAQETQYF.

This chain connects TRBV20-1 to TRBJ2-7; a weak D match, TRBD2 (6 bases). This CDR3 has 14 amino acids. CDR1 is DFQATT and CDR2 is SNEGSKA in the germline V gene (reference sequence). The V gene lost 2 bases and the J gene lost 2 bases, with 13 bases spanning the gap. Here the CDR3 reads CSARSGTLTYEQYF. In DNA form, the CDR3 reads TGCAGTGCTAGATCCGGGACTCTGACCTACGAGCAGTACTTC.

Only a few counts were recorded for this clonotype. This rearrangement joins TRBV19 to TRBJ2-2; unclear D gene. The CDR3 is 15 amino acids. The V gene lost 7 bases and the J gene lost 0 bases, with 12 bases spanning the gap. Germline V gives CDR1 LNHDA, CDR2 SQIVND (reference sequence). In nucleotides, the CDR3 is TGTGCCAGTAATCCAGGTACCACGAACACCGGGGAGCTGTTTTTT. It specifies CASNPGTTNTGELFF.

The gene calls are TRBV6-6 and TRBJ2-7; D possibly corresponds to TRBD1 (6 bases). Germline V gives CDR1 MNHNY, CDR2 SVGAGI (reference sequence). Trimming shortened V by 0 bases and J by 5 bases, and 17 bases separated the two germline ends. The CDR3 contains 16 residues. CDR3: CASSYSPGGRGNEQYF. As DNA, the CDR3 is TGTGCCAGCAGTTACTCTCCTGGGGGCCGGGGCAACGAGCAGTACTTC.

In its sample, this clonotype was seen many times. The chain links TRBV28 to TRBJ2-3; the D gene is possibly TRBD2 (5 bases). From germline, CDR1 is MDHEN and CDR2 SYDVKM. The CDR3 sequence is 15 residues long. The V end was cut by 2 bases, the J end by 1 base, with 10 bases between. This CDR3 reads CASSLEVRGTDTQYF. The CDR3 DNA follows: TGTGCCAGCAGTTTAGAGGTGCGGGGCACAGATACGCAGTATTTT.

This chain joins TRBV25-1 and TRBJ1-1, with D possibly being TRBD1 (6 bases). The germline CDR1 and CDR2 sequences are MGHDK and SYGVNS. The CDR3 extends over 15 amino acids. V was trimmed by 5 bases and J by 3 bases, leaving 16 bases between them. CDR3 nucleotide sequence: TGTGCCAGCAGTTTACCGGGGGCTGGGGACACTGAAGCTTTCTTT. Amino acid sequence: CASSLPGAGDTEAFF.

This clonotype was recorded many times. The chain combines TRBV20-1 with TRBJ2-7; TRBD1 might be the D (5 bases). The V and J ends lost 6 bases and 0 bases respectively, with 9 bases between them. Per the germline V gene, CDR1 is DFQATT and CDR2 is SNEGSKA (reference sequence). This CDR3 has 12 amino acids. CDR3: CSAPTGSYEQYF. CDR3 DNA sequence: TGCAGTGCACCAACAGGCTCCTACGAGCAGTACTTC.

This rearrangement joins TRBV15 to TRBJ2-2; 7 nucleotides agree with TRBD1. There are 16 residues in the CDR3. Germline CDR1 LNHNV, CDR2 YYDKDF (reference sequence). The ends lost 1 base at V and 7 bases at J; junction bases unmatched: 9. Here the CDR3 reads CATSRGGGPASGELFF. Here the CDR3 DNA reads TGTGCCACCAGCAGAGGAGGGGGCCCCGCGAGCGGGGAGCTGTTTTTT.

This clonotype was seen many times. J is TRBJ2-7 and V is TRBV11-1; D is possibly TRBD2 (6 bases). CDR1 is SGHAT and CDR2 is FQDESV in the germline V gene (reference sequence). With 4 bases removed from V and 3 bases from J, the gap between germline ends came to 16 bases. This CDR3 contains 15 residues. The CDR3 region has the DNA TGTGCCAGCAGCTACCAACTAGCCATGAGCTACGAGCAGTACTTC. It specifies CASSYQLAMSYEQYF.

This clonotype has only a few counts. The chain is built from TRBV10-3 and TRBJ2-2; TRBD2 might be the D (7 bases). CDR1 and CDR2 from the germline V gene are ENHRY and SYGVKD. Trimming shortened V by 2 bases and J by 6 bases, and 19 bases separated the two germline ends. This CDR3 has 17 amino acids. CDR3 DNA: TGTGCCATCAGTGAGCCGGGAGGTCGGGGGCAAGCCGGGGAGCTGTTTTTT. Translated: CAISEPGGRGQAGELFF.

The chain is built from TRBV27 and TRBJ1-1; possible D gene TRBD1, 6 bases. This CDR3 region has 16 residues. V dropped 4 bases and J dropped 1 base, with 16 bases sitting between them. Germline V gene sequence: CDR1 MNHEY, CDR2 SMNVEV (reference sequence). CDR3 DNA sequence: TGTGCCAGCAGTTCCGACAGGATTTTCCCGAACACTGAAGCTTTCTTT. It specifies CASSSDRIFPNTEAFF.

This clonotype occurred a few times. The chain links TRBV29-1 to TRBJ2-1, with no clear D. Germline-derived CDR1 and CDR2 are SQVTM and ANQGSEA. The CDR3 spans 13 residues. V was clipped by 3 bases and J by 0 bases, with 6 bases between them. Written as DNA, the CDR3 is TGCAGCGTTGACACAGTCTCCTACAATGAGCAGTTCTTC. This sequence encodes CSVDTVSYNEQFF.

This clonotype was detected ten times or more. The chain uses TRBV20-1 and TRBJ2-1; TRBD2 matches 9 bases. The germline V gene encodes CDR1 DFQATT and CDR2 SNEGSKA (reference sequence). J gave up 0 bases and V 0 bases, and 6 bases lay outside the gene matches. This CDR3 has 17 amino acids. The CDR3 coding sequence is TGCAGTGCTAGAGAACCCCTTAGCGGGAGCTCCTACAATGAGCAGTTCTTC. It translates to CSAREPLSGSSYNEQFF.

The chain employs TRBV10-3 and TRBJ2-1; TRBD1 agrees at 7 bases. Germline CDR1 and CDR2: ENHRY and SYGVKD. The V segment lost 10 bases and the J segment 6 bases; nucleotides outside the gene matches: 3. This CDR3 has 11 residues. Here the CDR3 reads CATAGGNEQFF. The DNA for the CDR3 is TGTGCCACCGCAGGGGGCAATGAGCAGTTCTTC.

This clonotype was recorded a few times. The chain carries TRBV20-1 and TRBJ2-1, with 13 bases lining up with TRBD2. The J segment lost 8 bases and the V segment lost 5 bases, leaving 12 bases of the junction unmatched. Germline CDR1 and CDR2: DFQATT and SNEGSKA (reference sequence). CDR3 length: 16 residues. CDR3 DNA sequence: TGCAGTGCTGGTCCGGGACTAGCGGGATCTGTTGATGAGCAGTTCTTC. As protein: CSAGPGLAGSVDEQFF.

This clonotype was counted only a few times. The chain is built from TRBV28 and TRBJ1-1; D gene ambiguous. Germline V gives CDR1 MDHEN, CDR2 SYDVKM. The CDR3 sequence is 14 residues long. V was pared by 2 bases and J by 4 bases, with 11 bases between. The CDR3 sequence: CASSLVPRGTEAFF. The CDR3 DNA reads TGTGCCAGCAGTTTAGTCCCCCGGGGCACTGAAGCTTTCTTT.

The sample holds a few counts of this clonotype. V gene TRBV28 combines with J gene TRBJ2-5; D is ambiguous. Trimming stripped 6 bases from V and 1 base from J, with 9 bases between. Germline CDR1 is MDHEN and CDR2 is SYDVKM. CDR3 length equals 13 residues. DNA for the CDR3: TGTGCCAGCAGCTACAATCCCCAAGAGACCCAGTACTTC. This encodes CASSYNPQETQYF. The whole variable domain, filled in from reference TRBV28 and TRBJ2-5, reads DVKVTQSSRYLVKRTGEKVFLECVQDMDHENMFWYRQDPGLGLRLIYFSYDVKMKEKGDIPEGYSVSREKKERFSLILESASTNQTSMYLCASSYNPQETQYFGPGTRLLVL.

In DNA, the CDR3 is TGTGCCAGCAGCCAAGATGCCACCATAGTGTCCCTCCACTTT. As protein: CASSQDATIVSLHF. This chain joins TRBV3-1 and TRBJ1-6; D remains unclear. CDR1 is LGHDT, CDR2 YNNKEL, per germline (reference sequence). This CDR3 has 14 residues. V was clipped by 0 bases and J by 14 bases, with 14 bases between them.